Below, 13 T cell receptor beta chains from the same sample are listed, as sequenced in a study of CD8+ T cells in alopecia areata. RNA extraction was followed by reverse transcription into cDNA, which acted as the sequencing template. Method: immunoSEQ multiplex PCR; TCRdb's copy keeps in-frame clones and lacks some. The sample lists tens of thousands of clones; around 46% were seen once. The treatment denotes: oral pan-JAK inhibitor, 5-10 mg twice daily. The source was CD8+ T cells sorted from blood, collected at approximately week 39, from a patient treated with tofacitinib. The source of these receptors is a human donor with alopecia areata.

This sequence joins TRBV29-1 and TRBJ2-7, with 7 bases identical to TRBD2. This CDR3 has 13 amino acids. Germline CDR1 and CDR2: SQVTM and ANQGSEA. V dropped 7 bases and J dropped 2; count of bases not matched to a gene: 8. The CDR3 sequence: CSALTSSTYEQYF. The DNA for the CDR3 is TGCAGCGCCTTGACTAGCTCAACCTACGAGCAGTACTTC.

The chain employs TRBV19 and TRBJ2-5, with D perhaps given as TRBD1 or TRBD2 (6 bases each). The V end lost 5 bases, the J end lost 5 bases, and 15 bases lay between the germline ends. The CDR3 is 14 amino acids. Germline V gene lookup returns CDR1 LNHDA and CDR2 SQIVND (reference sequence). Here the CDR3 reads CASSLQRRGETQYF. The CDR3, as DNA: TGTGCCAGTAGTCTTCAGCGGAGGGGGGAGACCCAGTACTTC.

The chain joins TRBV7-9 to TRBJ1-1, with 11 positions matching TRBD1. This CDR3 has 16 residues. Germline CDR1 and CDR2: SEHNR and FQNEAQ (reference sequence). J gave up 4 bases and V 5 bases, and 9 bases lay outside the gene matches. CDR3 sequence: CASSHPSGQGVTEAFF. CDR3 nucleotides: TGTGCCAGCAGCCACCCCTCGGGACAGGGGGTCACTGAAGCTTTCTTT.

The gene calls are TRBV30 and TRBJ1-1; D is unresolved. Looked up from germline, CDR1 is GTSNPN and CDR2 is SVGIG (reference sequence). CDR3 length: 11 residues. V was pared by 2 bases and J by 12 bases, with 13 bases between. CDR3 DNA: TGTGCCTGGAGTCCAGACCGACGCCCTTTCTTT. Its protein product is CAWSPDRRPFF.

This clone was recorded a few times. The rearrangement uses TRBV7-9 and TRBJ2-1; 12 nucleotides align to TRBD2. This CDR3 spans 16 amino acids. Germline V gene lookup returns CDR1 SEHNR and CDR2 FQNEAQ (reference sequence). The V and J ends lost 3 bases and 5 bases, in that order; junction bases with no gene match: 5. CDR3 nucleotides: TGTGCCAGCAGCTTGCTAGGGACTAGCGGGCACAATGAGCAGTTCTTC. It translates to CASSLLGTSGHNEQFF.

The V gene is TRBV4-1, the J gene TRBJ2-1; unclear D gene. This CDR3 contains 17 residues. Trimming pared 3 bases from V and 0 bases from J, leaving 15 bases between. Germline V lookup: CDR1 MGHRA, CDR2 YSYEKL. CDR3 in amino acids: CASSHGGRLSSYNEQFF. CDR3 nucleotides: TGCGCCAGCAGCCATGGTGGGCGCCTAAGCTCCTACAATGAGCAGTTCTTC.

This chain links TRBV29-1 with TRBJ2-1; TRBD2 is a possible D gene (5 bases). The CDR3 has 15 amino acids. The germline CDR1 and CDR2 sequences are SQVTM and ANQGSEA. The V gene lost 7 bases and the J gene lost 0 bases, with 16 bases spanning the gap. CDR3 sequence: CSGGSSPYSYNEQFF. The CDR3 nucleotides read TGCAGCGGAGGGAGTAGCCCCTACTCCTACAATGAGCAGTTCTTC.

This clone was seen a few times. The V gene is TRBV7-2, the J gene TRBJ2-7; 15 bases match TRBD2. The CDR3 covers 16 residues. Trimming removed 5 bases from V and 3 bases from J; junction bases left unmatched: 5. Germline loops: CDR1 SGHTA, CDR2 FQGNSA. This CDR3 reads CASSPGTSGRLYEQYF. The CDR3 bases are TGTGCCAGCAGCCCGGGGACTAGCGGGAGGCTCTACGAGCAGTACTTC.

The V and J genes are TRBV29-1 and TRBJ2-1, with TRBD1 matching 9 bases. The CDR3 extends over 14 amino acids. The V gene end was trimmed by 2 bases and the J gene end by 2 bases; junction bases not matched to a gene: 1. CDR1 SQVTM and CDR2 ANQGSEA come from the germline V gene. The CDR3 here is CSVERTGAYNEQFF. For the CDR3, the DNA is TGCAGCGTTGAACGGACAGGGGCCTACAATGAGCAGTTCTTC.

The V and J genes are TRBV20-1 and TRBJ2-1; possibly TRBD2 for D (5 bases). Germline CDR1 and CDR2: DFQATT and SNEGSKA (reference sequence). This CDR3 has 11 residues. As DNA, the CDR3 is TGCGGGAGCGACTCCTACAATGAGCAGTTCTTC. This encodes CGSDSYNEQFF.

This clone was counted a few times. The CDR3 sequence is CSVAGDGYTF. CDR3 bases: TGCAGCGTTGCTGGAGATGGCTACACCTTC. The genes are TRBV29-1 and TRBJ1-2; D uncertain. From germline, CDR1 is SQVTM and CDR2 ANQGSEA. The CDR3 is 10 residues long. The ends were cut back, 4 bases at V and 6 bases at J, with 6 bases in the middle.

In DNA, the CDR3 is TGTGCCAGCAGCCCCTCAGACAGGGAAGAGACCCAGTACTTC. Its translation: CASSPSDREETQYF. The rearrangement joins TRBV5-6 to TRBJ2-5, with 7 bases fitting TRBD1. The CDR3 extends over 14 amino acids. V dropped 4 bases and J dropped 3; count of bases not matched to a gene: 6. CDR1 is SGHDT, CDR2 YYEEEE, per germline. The full variable domain, its missing parts supplied by reference TRBV5-6 and TRBJ2-5, is DAGVTQSPTHLIKTRGQQVTLRCSPKSGHDTVSWYQQALGQGPQFIFQYYEEEERQRGNFPDRFSGHQFPNYSSELNVNALLLGDSALYLCASSPSDREETQYFGPGTRLLVL.

CDR3 nucleotide sequence: TGTGCCAGCCTGGGCGGGAGTAGTGGAAATGAGCAGTTCTTC. It is translated as CASLGGSSGNEQFF. The chain joins TRBV2 to TRBJ2-1; 7 nucleotides agree with TRBD2. From germline, CDR1 is SNHLY and CDR2 FYNNEI. J was trimmed by 7 bases and V by 8 bases; bases with no gene match: 11. The CDR3 covers 14 residues.